A single sample is the source of the 14 T cell receptor beta chains below, sequenced in a study of metastatic and nonmetastatic thyroid tumors. No treatment had been given to any patient before thyroid surgery. Through MiXCR, TCRdb re-clonotyped the PCR reads. The sample lists 75,000 to 100,000 clones; roughly 12% were seen once. Material: blood. These receptors all come from a female donor with papillary thyroid cancer or a benign thyroid nodule (not recorded which). Some clones in this sample may be carry-over from other donors' samples.

This clone came up many times. The chain carries TRBV5-1 and TRBJ2-3; no definite D call. CDR1 SGHRS and CDR2 YFSETQ come from the germline V gene. CDR3 length: 14 amino acids. Trimming shortened V by 0 bases and J by 0 bases, and 5 bases separated the two germline ends. The DNA of the CDR3 is TGCGCCAGCAGCTTGGAAGACAGCACAGATACGCAGTATTTT. It specifies CASSLEDSTDTQYF.

Many counts were recorded for this clone. J is TRBJ1-2 and V is TRBV6-1; weak D call: TRBD1 (5 bases). The V gene's germline CDR1 is MNHNS and CDR2 SASEGT. The length of the CDR3 is 14 residues. Trimming took off 6 bases at V and 5 bases at J, with 16 bases between the two ends. CDR3 sequence (DNA): TGTGCCAGCAGAAAGTACGGGGCGAGTTATGGCTACACCTTC. Translated, it gives CASRKYGASYGYTF.

This clone was recorded many times. The sample contains more than one DNA sequence encoding this CDR3. This chain links TRBV28 with TRBJ1-2, with D hard to call. Trimming cost V 5 bases and J 5 bases, with 12 bases left between them. The length of the CDR3 is 13 residues. Germline V gene data show CDR1 as MDHEN and CDR2 as SYDVKM. The CDR3 DNA reads TGTGCCAGCAGTGCCGAGCGGCCGTATGGCTACACCTTC. Protein product: CASSAERPYGYTF.

V and J are TRBV2 and TRBJ2-7; 10 bases agree with TRBD2. The CDR3 covers 18 residues. The ends lost 6 bases at V and 5 bases at J; junction bases unmatched: 19. CDR1 is SNHLY and CDR2 is FYNNEI in the germline V gene. The CDR3 is CASSRLILAGVSLDEQYF. CDR3 bases: TGTGCCAGCAGCCGCTTAATCCTAGCGGGAGTTTCCCTAGACGAGCAGTACTTC.

This clone has at least ten counts. J is TRBJ1-6 and V is TRBV4-2, with 7 bases identical to TRBD1. J lost 7 bases, V lost 6 bases, and 15 bases had no gene match. Germline V gene sequence: CDR1 LGHNA, CDR2 YNFKEQ. This CDR3 comprises 17 residues. The CDR3 DNA follows: TGTGCCAGCAGACCCTATACGGACAGGAGGGGGAATTCACCCCTCCACTTT. This codes for CASRPYTDRRGNSPLHF.

About this clone itself: The junction departs from germline at one end; a sequencing error may be responsible. The chain employs TRBV9 and TRBJ1-1; the D is unclear. This CDR3 comprises 17 residues. Germline values: CDR1 SGDLS, CDR2 YYNGEE. As DNA, the CDR3 is TGTGCCAGCAGCGCAGCTGAGAGCCCAAGGGAATACACTGAGGCTTTCTTT. It translates to CASSAAESPREYTEAFF.

The V gene is TRBV7-9, the J gene TRBJ1-2; the D is unclear. Germline assignment: CDR1 SEHNR and CDR2 FQNEAQ (reference sequence). The CDR3 is 14 residues long. Trimming cost V 2 bases and J 6 bases, with 13 bases left between them. The CDR3 here is CASSLRNPPHGYTF. CDR3 in DNA: TGTGCCAGCAGCTTAAGGAACCCACCTCATGGCTACACCTTC.

This clone was counted a few times. This sequence may be a read error, since a much larger clone differs from it by one base. The identical CDR3 is also encoded by other nucleotide sequences in the sample. This sequence joins TRBV20-1 and TRBJ2-4; no definite D call. The CDR3 is 15 amino acids. Germline CDR1 DFQATT, CDR2 SNEGSKA (reference sequence). The CDR3 DNA reads as TGCAGTGCTAGCGACCTAGATTTAGCCAAGAACATTCAGTACTTC. Encoded protein: CSASDLDLAKNIQYF.

This clone was found many times. The J gene is TRBJ1-4, the V gene TRBV12-3 or TRBV12-4, with TRBD1 matching 10 bases. There are 15 residues in the CDR3. J lost 4 bases, V lost 6 bases, and 5 bases had no gene match. The CDR3 loop is CASSADRGNNEKLFF. The CDR3 nucleotides read TGTGCCAGCAGCGCGGACAGGGGGAATAATGAAAAACTGTTTTTT.

In this sample, this clone turned up many times. The rearrangement joins TRBV28 to TRBJ2-7; perhaps TRBD1 as D (5 bases). The length of the CDR3 is 13 residues. The germline V and J ends were trimmed by 6 bases and 13 bases, with 22 bases remaining between them. From germline, CDR1 is MDHEN and CDR2 SYDVKM. The CDR3 DNA reads as TGTGCCAGCAGAACACCCCCAGACAGCTTTGACTACTTC. Its translation: CASRTPPDSFDYF.

There are many counts of this clone. The chain couples TRBV9 to TRBJ1-5, with a weak D call TRBD1 (6 bases). There are 14 residues in the CDR3. Trimming pared 0 bases from V and 6 bases from J, leaving 10 bases between. CDR1 is SGDLS, CDR2 YYNGEE, per germline. In DNA, the CDR3 is TGTGCCAGCAGCGTAGGGTCAGGGGCTCAGCCCCAGCATTTT. Translated: CASSVGSGAQPQHF.

In its sample, this clone was seen a few times. A read error is possible here, since a much larger clone lies one base away. This chain uses TRBV2 with TRBJ2-1; D is ambiguous. V gave up 2 bases and J gave up 2 bases, with 10 bases separating them. CDR1 and CDR2 (germline): SNHLY, FYNNEI. The CDR3 has 15 residues. CDR3: CASSELSAAYNEQFF. The CDR3 DNA reads TGTGCCAGCAGTGAATTAAGTGCGGCCTACAATGAGCAGTTCTTC.

V gene TRBV4-2 combines with J gene TRBJ2-5, with a possible D match to TRBD1 (6 bases). Looked up from germline, CDR1 is LGHNA and CDR2 is YNFKEQ. V was cut by 4 bases and J by 4 bases, with 19 bases left in between. The CDR3 is made up of 16 amino acids. CDR3 sequence reads: CASSRGGQVSGETQYF. In DNA, the CDR3 is TGTGCCAGCAGCCGTGGGGGACAAGTGTCAGGAGAGACCCAGTACTTC.

Details on this clone: Given a much more abundant clone one base away, this may be a read error. The chain employs TRBV20-1 and TRBJ2-7, with 10 bases matching TRBD1. Germline V CDR1 and CDR2: DFQATT, SNEGSKA (reference sequence). The V gene end was trimmed by 4 bases and the J gene end by 7 bases; junction bases not matched to a gene: 13. The CDR3 is 15 residues long. In nucleotides, the CDR3 is TGCAGTGCTACTGGAACGGACAGGGGGTTGGGGGAGCAGTACTTC. Translating it yields CSATGTDRGLGEQYF.